Shown below are 5 T cell receptor beta chains from a single sample sequenced in a study of blood T cells in healthy people across ages. Primed by a sample-barcoded 5' primer and a J-beta primer mix, a second PCR proceeded for 7 to 11 cycles. From the 5' RACE reads, TCRdb called clonotypes with MiXCR, one entry per CDR3 protein. In the table there are some 780,000 distinct CDR3 sequences, about 56% of which are singletons. Material for sequencing was blood. Receptors originate from a man aged 40-55 years in good health.

J is TRBJ2-5 and V is TRBV29-1, with TRBD2 identical over 11 bases. This CDR3 has 15 amino acids. Germline assignment: CDR1 SQVTM and CDR2 ANQGSEA. Trimming took 6 bases from V and 2 from J; bases not matched to a gene: 8. The CDR3 sequence is CSVMDGTSGQETQYF. The DNA of the CDR3 is TGCAGCGTGATGGACGGGACTAGCGGACAAGAGACCCAGTACTTC.

In this sample, this clonotype turned up once. The V call is TRBV5-1, the J call TRBJ2-4, with 8 bases fitting TRBD2. The last part of the DNA fits TRBJ2-7 better; the J call may be wrong. CDR1 and CDR2 (germline): SGHRS, YFSETQ. The CDR3 is made up of 16 amino acids. CDR3 nucleotide sequence: TGCGCCAGCAGCGCTCTTAAAGCGGGAGCGACCTACGAGCAGTACTTC. The encoded protein is CASSALKAGATYEQYF.

V is TRBV7-9 and J is TRBJ2-7; unclear D gene. Trimming shortened V by 5 bases and J by 7 bases, and 12 bases separated the two germline ends. Germline CDR1 SEHNR, CDR2 FQNEAQ (reference sequence). This CDR3 region has 12 residues. The CDR3 DNA is TGTGCCAGCAGCCTGATTTTCAATGAGCAGTACTTC. It translates to CASSLIFNEQYF.

The chain combines TRBV4-2 with TRBJ1-4; D is perhaps TRBD1 (5 bases). The germline gives CDR1 LGHNA, CDR2 YNFKEQ. The V and J ends lost 5 bases and 10 bases respectively, with 14 bases between them. The CDR3 has 13 residues. For the CDR3, the DNA is TGTGCCAGCAGCATGACAGTGGGAGGAAAACTGTTTTTT. As protein: CASSMTVGGKLFF.

This CDR3 reads CASRINYEQYF. CDR3 bases: TGTGCCAGCAGGATAAACTACGAGCAGTACTTC. The chain recombines TRBV28 with TRBJ2-7; unclear D gene. V dropped 6 bases and J dropped 3 bases, with 6 bases sitting between them. Germline CDR1 and CDR2: MDHEN and SYDVKM. CDR3 length: 11 residues.